This T cell receptor beta chain stems from a study of T cell changes during pregnancy in multiple sclerosis. Sequencing used immunoSEQ multiplex PCR; TCRdb keeps in-frame clones, though not all of them. The data show approximately 44,000 clones, 75% to 95% seen once. Germline values: CDR1 MDHEN, CDR2 SYDVKM. The CDR3 consists of 16 residues. Deletions cut 8 bases from V and 0 bases from J, with 14 bases between. The chain employs TRBV28 and TRBJ2-6; tentative D call: TRBD2 (5 bases). The sequenced sample was CD4+ T cells from peripheral blood mononuclear cells, obtained before pregnancy. This TCR derives from a female donor with multiple sclerosis, enrolled in a pregnancy study. The CDR3 protein is CASSPVGSSGANVLTF. CDR3 nucleotide sequence: TGTGCCAGCTCACCTGTGGGGAGCTCTGGGGCCAACGTCCTGACTTTC.